The 3 T cell receptor beta chains below all came from one sample that was sequenced in a study of blood T cells in healthy people across ages. PCR was performed a second time for 7 to 11 cycles using a sample-barcoded 5' primer and a J-beta primer mix. MiXCR was run by TCRdb on the 5' RACE reads, yielding one entry per CDR3 protein. The sample shows some 850,000 distinct CDR3 sequences, 20% to 30% of them seen only once. The sample was also reused in another study, on T cells of mothers and their children.

Material for sequencing was blood. Receptors were obtained from a boy aged 5-17 years in good health.

This chain connects TRBV2 to TRBJ1-2; 12 positions match TRBD1. Germline assignment: CDR1 SNHLY and CDR2 FYNNEI. The CDR3 extends over 13 amino acids. The J segment lost 8 bases and the V segment lost 7 bases, leaving 5 bases of the junction unmatched. CDR3 in DNA: TGTGCCAGCATCGGGGACAGGGGGCGGGGCTACACCTTC. As protein: CASIGDRGRGYTF.

CDR3 DNA: TGTGCCAGCAGGTTTATATACGAGCAGTACTTC. Translating gives CASRFIYEQYF. The V call is TRBV6-1, the J call TRBJ2-7; D call uncertain. CDR3 length: 11 residues. Per germline, CDR1 MNHNS and CDR2 SASEGT. V was shortened by 6 bases and J by 4 bases, with 7 bases between the two germline ends.

V is TRBV9 and J is TRBJ2-5, with D perhaps TRBD1 (5 bases). Judging by the DNA end, TRBJ2-1 fits better; the J call may be wrong. The CDR3 has 14 amino acids. CDR1 is SGDLS, CDR2 YYNGEE, per germline. CDR3 DNA sequence: TGTGCCAGCAGCGGTGATGGGGCGAACAATGAGCAGTTCTTC. Its translation is CASSGDGANNEQFF.